This T cell receptor (beta chain) emerged from a study of memory CD4+ T cells and cytomegalovirus serostatus. This table comes from immunoSEQ multiplex PCR, and its TCRdb copy is limited to in-frame clones, with some not included. The sample lists roughly 76,000 clones, 78% occurring once. Single viable CD3+CD4+CD8-CD45RO+ cells were sorted as the memory CD4+ T cells. The CDR3 runs to 13 residues. The germline CDR1 and CDR2 sequences are WSHSY and SAAADI. V was pared by 8 bases and J by 4 bases, with 14 bases between. The sequence derives from an adult in good health and CMV-seropositive. This chain links TRBV10-2 with TRBJ1-2; D may be TRBD1 (6 bases). Sequencing was carried out using memory CD4+ T cells from blood. CDR3 in DNA: TGCGCCAGCTGGGGGAGGGGGGCCTATGGCTACACCTTC. Translating it yields CASWGRGAYGYTF.